Presented here are 32 T cell receptor beta chains from one specimen sequenced in a study of cytomegalovirus exposure and HLA in healthy donors (dated by TCRdb to the late 2010s). The receptor library was made with the immunoSEQ multiplex PCR assay. TCRdb re-hosts the immuneACCESS table, in-frame sequences only. Its copies lack some clones; in the studies checked, an unresolved V gene accounts for under half of them, and the cause for the rest is not known. The sample table lists approximately 160,000 clones, 85% to 90% of them with a count of one. Jointly, the top ten make up over 3% of the sample. The specimen was PBMCs. The origin of the receptors is a woman younger than 30 in good health and CMV-seropositive.

The V gene is TRBV5-1, the J gene TRBJ2-7; 7 nucleotides align to TRBD2. The junction had 13 bases not matched to a gene; V was cut back by 3 bases and J by 1 base. The CDR3 has 17 amino acids. The V gene's germline CDR1 is SGHRS and CDR2 YFSETQ. CDR3: CASSSRRSGHKSYEQYF. In DNA, the CDR3 is TGCGCCAGCAGCTCTCGACGTAGCGGGCATAAATCCTACGAGCAGTACTTC.

The chain uses TRBV5-1 and TRBJ2-7, with 9 bases that match TRBD2. V shed 4 bases, J shed 2 bases, and the junction held 10 bases outside the gene matches. This CDR3 spans 16 amino acids. Germline CDR1 reads SGHRS; CDR2 reads YFSETQ. The CDR3 bases are TGCGCCAGCAGCCTATCGGCGGGAGGGCCCACCTACGAGCAGTACTTC. Amino acids: CASSLSAGGPTYEQYF. The full variable domain, rest sourced from reference TRBV5-1 and TRBJ2-7, is KAGVTQTPRYLIKTRGQQVTLSCSPISGHRSVSWYQQTPGQGLQFLFEYFSETQRNKGNFPGRFSGRQFSNSRSEMNVSTLELGDSALYLCASSLSAGGPTYEQYFGPGTRLTVT.

This clone appeared many times. V is TRBV2 and J is TRBJ1-1; possible D gene TRBD1, 5 bases. Trimming took 7 bases from V and 4 from J, leaving 19 bases between them. Germline CDR1 reads SNHLY; CDR2 reads FYNNEI. The CDR3 consists of 15 residues. The CDR3: CASTGYAGVTTEAFF. The CDR3 bases are TGTGCCAGCACTGGGTATGCGGGGGTGACCACTGAAGCTTTCTTT.

The chain combines TRBV2 with TRBJ1-2; unclear D gene. V was clipped by 5 bases and J by 5 bases, with 12 bases between them. This CDR3 is 13 amino acids long. Germline assignment: CDR1 SNHLY and CDR2 FYNNEI. In DNA, the CDR3 is TGTGCCAGCAGTACAACCGGGAAGTATGGCTACACCTTC. Residues: CASSTTGKYGYTF.

The CDR3, as DNA: TGTGCCAGCAGCCGCAACCTAGCGACCGGCACCGGGGAGCTGTTTTTT. Protein sequence: CASSRNLATGTGELFF. This chain connects TRBV14 to TRBJ2-2; D perhaps matches TRBD2 (6 bases). The V and J ends lost 4 bases and 4 bases respectively, with 16 bases between them. This CDR3 has 16 amino acids. Germline V lookup: CDR1 SGHDN, CDR2 FVKESK.

Regarding this clone: Other DNA sequences within the sample encode an identical CDR3. The genes are TRBV30 and TRBJ1-5; D gene unclear. The CDR3 contains 13 residues. Trimming took 0 bases from V and 2 from J, leaving 5 bases between them. CDR1 is GTSNPN, CDR2 SVGIG, per germline (reference sequence). DNA for the CDR3: TGTGCCTGGAGTGTTAGCGGCAATCAGCCCCAGCATTTT. Translated: CAWSVSGNQPQHF.

The chain has TRBV5-1 and TRBJ1-2; 8 bases match TRBD1. CDR1 and CDR2 from the germline V gene are SGHRS and YFSETQ. Losses at the gene ends were 4 bases for V and 2 bases for J; bases not matched to a gene: 10. The CDR3 is 16 amino acids. The CDR3 loop is CASSGSGGAGNYGYTF. CDR3 in DNA: TGCGCCAGCAGCGGTTCAGGGGGCGCGGGGAACTATGGCTACACCTTC.

This clone was detected once. The chain combines TRBV19 with TRBJ2-6, with 7 bases lining up with TRBD1. CDR1 is LNHDA and CDR2 is SQIVND in the germline V gene (reference sequence). The CDR3 sequence is 16 residues long. Losses at the gene ends were 4 bases for V and 1 base for J; bases not matched to a gene: 4. CDR3 in amino acids: CASSTTGASGANVLTF. Here the CDR3 DNA reads TGTGCCAGTAGTACAACAGGGGCGTCTGGGGCCAACGTCCTGACTTTC.

This rearrangement joins TRBV13 to TRBJ1-2; a weak D match, TRBD1 (6 bases). The CDR3 spans 20 residues. Germline loops: CDR1 PRHDT, CDR2 FYEKMQ (reference sequence). The germline V and J ends were trimmed by 0 bases and 5 bases, with 28 bases remaining between them. The CDR3 DNA is TGTGCCAGCAGCTTAGGTCGAGGCAGGGGCCGCTTAGTCGAATCTTATGGCTACACCTTC. Protein product: CASSLGRGRGRLVESYGYTF. The full variable domain, its missing parts supplied by reference TRBV13 and TRBJ1-2, is AAGVIQSPRHLIKEKRETATLKCYPIPRHDTVYWYQQGPGQDPQFLISFYEKMQSDKGSIPDRFSAQQFSDYHSELNMSSLELGDSALYFCASSLGRGRGRLVESYGYTFGSGTRLTVV.

The chain has TRBV7-9 and TRBJ2-3, with 7 bases matching TRBD1. Trimming at V came to 5 bases and at J to 2 bases, leaving 10 bases not matched to a gene. The CDR3 is 16 residues long. Germline V CDR1 and CDR2: SEHNR, FQNEAQ (reference sequence). The CDR3 is CASSTPRGQITDTQYF. CDR3 sequence (DNA): TGTGCCAGCAGCACCCCTAGGGGACAGATCACAGATACGCAGTATTTT.

The chain employs TRBV19 and TRBJ2-1; 8 nucleotides agree with TRBD2. Germline CDR1 reads LNHDA; CDR2 reads SQIVND (reference sequence). Germline trimming cut 9 bases from V and 9 bases from J; bases unmatched to any gene: 22. CDR3 length equals 17 residues. CDR3 sequence: CASQPRLALSKKSEQFF. As DNA, the CDR3 is TGTGCCAGCCAACCAAGACTAGCGTTGAGTAAGAAGAGTGAGCAGTTCTTC.

The chain carries TRBV30 and TRBJ1-2; 8 bases are shared with TRBD1. Germline CDR1 reads GTSNPN; CDR2 reads SVGIG (reference sequence). The CDR3 is 13 residues long. Trimming at V came to 5 bases and at J to 0 bases, leaving 2 bases not matched to a gene. CDR3 amino acids: CAWGQGSNYGYTF. The CDR3, as DNA: TGTGCCTGGGGACAGGGCTCTAACTATGGCTACACCTTC.

V is TRBV4-2 and J is TRBJ2-5; D might be TRBD2 (6 bases). There are 16 residues in the CDR3. Germline V CDR1 and CDR2: LGHNA, YNFKEQ. V was cut by 4 bases and J by 3 bases, with 18 bases left in between. The CDR3, as DNA: TGTGCCAGCAGCCGCCTGCGCGGGGTCGTGGAAGAGACCCAGTACTTC. This codes for CASSRLRGVVEETQYF.

This chain links TRBV29-1 with TRBJ2-5; TRBD1 matches 10 bases. This CDR3 has 16 amino acids. V lost 4 bases and J lost 9; bases outside the gene matches: 17. Germline V gene data show CDR1 as SQVTM and CDR2 as ANQGSEA. As DNA, the CDR3 is TGCAGCGTTGGACGCGGCCTGACAGGGGGCAAAATGGCCCAGTACTTC. This sequence encodes CSVGRGLTGGKMAQYF.

This clone was found once. This sequence joins TRBV15 and TRBJ2-5, with 8 bases matching TRBD1. CDR1 is LNHNV, CDR2 YYDKDF, per germline (reference sequence). Trimming at V came to 5 bases and at J to 5 bases, leaving 16 bases not matched to a gene. This CDR3 contains 17 residues. The CDR3 loop reads CATSPRGQVYGFETQYF. CDR3 coding DNA: TGTGCCACCAGCCCCCGGGGACAGGTCTATGGATTTGAGACCCAGTACTTC. The full variable domain, completed using reference TRBV15 and TRBJ2-5, is DAMVIQNPRYQVTQFGKPVTLSCSQTLNHNVMYWYQQKSSQAPKLLFHYYDKDFNNEADTPDNFQSRRPNTSFCFLDIRSPGLGDTAMYLCATSPRGQVYGFETQYFGPGTRLLVL.

The chain has TRBV6-1 and TRBJ2-3; D ambiguous. Germline assignment: CDR1 MNHNS and CDR2 SASEGT. Trimming cost V 4 bases and J 0 bases, with 5 bases left between them. The CDR3 is 13 residues long. CDR3 in amino acids: CASSGLSTDTQYF. CDR3 bases: TGTGCCAGCAGTGGTCTAAGCACAGATACGCAGTATTTT.

The V gene is TRBV10-3, the J gene TRBJ2-7; TRBD1 matches 8 bases. The germline V gene has CDR1 ENHRY and CDR2 SYGVKD. The CDR3 sequence is 14 residues long. The trim removed 0 bases at V and 5 bases at J, leaving 3 bases unmatched. The CDR3 loop reads CAISESQGADEQYF. DNA of the CDR3: TGTGCCATCAGTGAGTCCCAGGGGGCTGACGAGCAGTACTTC.

The chain recombines TRBV6-1 with TRBJ1-3, with a tentative D call TRBD1 (6 bases). V lost 5 bases and J lost 0, with 11 bases in between. The CDR3 is 15 amino acids. CDR1 is MNHNS and CDR2 is SASEGT in the germline V gene. The CDR3 spells CASSPRTVSGNTIYF. The CDR3 bases are TGTGCCAGCAGTCCACGGACAGTCTCTGGAAACACCATATATTTT.

The rearrangement links TRBV19 to TRBJ1-2; 7 bases are shared with TRBD1. Germline V CDR1 and CDR2: LNHDA, SQIVND (reference sequence). CDR3 length: 12 residues. J gave up 4 bases and V 8 bases, and 4 bases lay outside the gene matches. For the CDR3, the DNA is TGTGCCAGTTCCGGGACAGCCTATGGCTACACCTTC. Protein: CASSGTAYGYTF.

The table lists this clone with a count of one. This sequence joins TRBV29-1 and TRBJ2-1, with a tentative D call TRBD1 (6 bases). The CDR3 has 12 amino acids. Per germline, CDR1 SQVTM and CDR2 ANQGSEA. V lost 7 bases to trimming and J lost 5 bases, with 12 bases between them. CDR3 sequence: CSAGRTDNEQFF. As DNA, the CDR3 is TGCAGCGCTGGAAGGACAGACAATGAGCAGTTCTTC.

The chain uses TRBV30 and TRBJ1-1; tentative D call: TRBD1 (5 bases). CDR3 length: 12 amino acids. Trimming took 4 bases from V and 4 from J, leaving 10 bases between them. Germline CDR1 reads GTSNPN; CDR2 reads SVGIG (reference sequence). The CDR3 bases are TGTGCCTGGACCGGGGGGAGCACTGAAGCTTTCTTT. As protein: CAWTGGSTEAFF.

The chain carries TRBV19 and TRBJ1-2; possibly TRBD1 for D (6 bases). Germline values: CDR1 LNHDA, CDR2 SQIVND (reference sequence). The CDR3 spans 11 residues. The V end was cut by 3 bases, the J end by 7 bases, with 6 bases between. This chain's CDR3 is CASSIRGGYTF. CDR3 sequence (DNA): TGTGCCAGTAGTATCAGGGGTGGCTACACCTTC.

This sequence joins TRBV29-1 and TRBJ2-1; 12 positions agree with TRBD2. Germline V CDR1 and CDR2: SQVTM, ANQGSEA. J lost 0 bases, V lost 6 bases, and 6 bases had no gene match. This CDR3 has 16 residues. The CDR3 nucleotides are TGCAGCGTGCTAGCGGGAGGGCCGGGCTCCTACAATGAGCAGTTCTTC. Translating it yields CSVLAGGPGSYNEQFF.

The chain links TRBV7-9 to TRBJ2-3; the match to TRBD2 covers 12 bases. There are 16 residues in the CDR3. In germline, CDR1 is SEHNR, CDR2 FQNEAQ (reference sequence). V dropped 6 bases and J dropped 3; count of bases not matched to a gene: 7. CDR3 coding DNA: TGTGCCAGCAGATTGGGACTAGCGGGTACTACAGATACGCAGTATTTT. It specifies CASRLGLAGTTDTQYF.

This clone was recorded only once. This chain joins TRBV4-3 and TRBJ1-4; TRBD1 agrees at 8 bases. J was trimmed by 4 bases and V by 1 base; bases with no gene match: 11. The germline V gene encodes CDR1 LGHNA and CDR2 YSLEER. CDR3 length equals 18 residues. DNA of the CDR3: TGCGCCAGCAGCCAAGTGTTCCAAGACAGGGGTTATAATGAAAAACTGTTTTTT. Its translation is CASSQVFQDRGYNEKLFF.

The chain employs TRBV5-1 and TRBJ1-1, with D possibly being TRBD1 (6 bases). This CDR3 has 15 residues. Germline assignment: CDR1 SGHRS and CDR2 YFSETQ. V was clipped by 0 bases and J by 2 bases, with 11 bases between them. The CDR3 loop reads CASSLAGEFNTEAFF. CDR3 bases: TGCGCCAGCAGCTTGGCAGGGGAGTTCAACACTGAAGCTTTCTTT. The whole variable domain, filled in from reference TRBV5-1 and TRBJ1-1, reads KAGVTQTPRYLIKTRGQQVTLSCSPISGHRSVSWYQQTPGQGLQFLFEYFSETQRNKGNFPGRFSGRQFSNSRSEMNVSTLELGDSALYLCASSLAGEFNTEAFFGQGTRLTVV.

This clone was found once. The chain employs TRBV2 and TRBJ2-3, with D possibly TRBD2 on 5 matching bases. CDR3 size: 13 residues. V lost 10 bases, J lost 5 bases, and 16 bases lay in between. Per germline, CDR1 SNHLY and CDR2 FYNNEI. CDR3 DNA sequence: TGTGCCATCTTCCCAGAACTAGTAGATACGCAGTATTTT. Its protein product is CAIFPELVDTQYF. The full variable domain, in which reference TRBV2 and TRBJ2-3 provide the parts outside the CDR3, is EPEVTQTPSHQVTQMGQEVILRCVPISNHLYFYWYRQILGQKVEFLVSFYNNEISEKSEIFDDQFSVERPDGSNFTLKIRSTKLEDSAMYFCAIFPELVDTQYFGPGTRLTVL.

The genes are TRBV27 and TRBJ2-5, with 8 bases matching TRBD2. Germline loops: CDR1 MNHEY, CDR2 SMNVEV (reference sequence). The V segment lost 3 bases and the J segment 5 bases; nucleotides outside the gene matches: 5. CDR3 length: 14 residues. The DNA of the CDR3 is TGTGCCAGCAGTTTCGGGACTAGTGGGGAGACCCAGTACTTC. Encoded protein: CASSFGTSGETQYF.

This chain links TRBV28 with TRBJ2-5; D remains ambiguous. The CDR3 is made up of 14 amino acids. Trimming stripped 2 bases from V and 1 base from J, with 8 bases between. Germline CDR1 is MDHEN and CDR2 is SYDVKM. The CDR3 protein is CASSLVSPQETQYF. CDR3 DNA sequence: TGTGCCAGCAGTTTAGTTTCTCCCCAAGAGACCCAGTACTTC.

The V gene is TRBV25-1, the J gene TRBJ2-1; D perhaps matches TRBD1 (6 bases). V gave up 7 bases and J gave up 2 bases, with 12 bases separating them. The CDR3 extends over 14 amino acids. CDR1 is MGHDK and CDR2 is SYGVNS in the germline V gene. CDR3 coding DNA: TGTGCCAGCACAATAGGGACAACCTACAATGAGCAGTTCTTC. This sequence encodes CASTIGTTYNEQFF.

This chain joins TRBV29-1 and TRBJ1-4; tentative D call: TRBD1 (5 bases). The CDR3 contains 15 residues. The germline V gene has CDR1 SQVTM and CDR2 ANQGSEA. V lost 5 bases to trimming and J lost 6 bases, with 19 bases between them. The chain's CDR3 is CSVKSGRRLDEKLFF. For the CDR3, the DNA is TGCAGCGTTAAGTCAGGGAGGAGGTTGGATGAAAAACTGTTTTTT. The full variable domain, with the rest looked up from reference TRBV29-1 and TRBJ1-4, is SAVISQKPSRDICQRGTSLTIQCQVDSQVTMMFWYRQQPGQSLTLIATANQGSEATYESGFVIDKFPISRPNLTFSTLTVSNMSPEDSSIYLCSVKSGRRLDEKLFFGSGTQLSVL.

This chain uses TRBV6-6 with TRBJ2-7, with TRBD2 identical over 10 bases. The trim removed 0 bases at V and 4 bases at J, leaving 6 bases unmatched. The CDR3 totals 16 residues. Germline loops: CDR1 MNHNY, CDR2 SVGAGI (reference sequence). CDR3: CASSYSQLAGRYEQYF. Here the CDR3 DNA reads TGTGCCAGCAGTTACTCGCAACTAGCGGGAAGGTACGAGCAGTACTTC.